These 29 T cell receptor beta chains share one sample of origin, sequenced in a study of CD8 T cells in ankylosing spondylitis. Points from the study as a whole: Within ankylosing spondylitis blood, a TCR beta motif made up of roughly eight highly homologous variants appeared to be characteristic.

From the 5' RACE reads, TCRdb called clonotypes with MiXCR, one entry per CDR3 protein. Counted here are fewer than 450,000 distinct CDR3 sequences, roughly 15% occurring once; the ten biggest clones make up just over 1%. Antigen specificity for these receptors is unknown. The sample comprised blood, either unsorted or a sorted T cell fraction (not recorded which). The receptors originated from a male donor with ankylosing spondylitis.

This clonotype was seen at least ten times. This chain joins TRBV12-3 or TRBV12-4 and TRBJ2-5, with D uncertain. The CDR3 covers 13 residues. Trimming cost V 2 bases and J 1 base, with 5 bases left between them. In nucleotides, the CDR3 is TGTGCCAGCAGTTTACACCTCCAAGAGACCCAGTACTTC. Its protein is CASSLHLQETQYF.

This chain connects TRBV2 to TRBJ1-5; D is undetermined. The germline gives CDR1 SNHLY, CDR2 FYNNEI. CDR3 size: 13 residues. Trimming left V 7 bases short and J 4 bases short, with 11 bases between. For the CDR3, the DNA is TGTGCCAGCAAAAAGGACGGTAATCAGCCCCAGCATTTT. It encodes CASKKDGNQPQHF.

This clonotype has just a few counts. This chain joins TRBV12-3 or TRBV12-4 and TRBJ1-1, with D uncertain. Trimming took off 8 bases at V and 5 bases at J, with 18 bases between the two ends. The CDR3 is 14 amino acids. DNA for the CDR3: TGTGCCAGCCGGTCTTCCGCTCGGAGGACTGAAGCTTTCTTT. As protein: CASRSSARRTEAFF.

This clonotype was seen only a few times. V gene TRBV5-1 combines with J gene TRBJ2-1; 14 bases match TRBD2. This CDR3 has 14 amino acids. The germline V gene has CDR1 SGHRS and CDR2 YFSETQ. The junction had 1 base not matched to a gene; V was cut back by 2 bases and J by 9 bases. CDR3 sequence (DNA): TGCGCCAGCAGCTTAGGGACTAGCGGGGGTGAGCAGTTCTTC. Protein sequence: CASSLGTSGGEQFF.

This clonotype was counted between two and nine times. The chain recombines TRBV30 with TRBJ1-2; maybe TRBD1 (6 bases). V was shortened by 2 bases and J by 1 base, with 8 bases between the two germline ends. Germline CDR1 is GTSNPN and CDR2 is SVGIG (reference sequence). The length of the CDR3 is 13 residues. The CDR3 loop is CAWSRTVNYGYTF. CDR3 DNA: TGTGCCTGGAGTCGGACAGTTAACTATGGCTACACCTTC.

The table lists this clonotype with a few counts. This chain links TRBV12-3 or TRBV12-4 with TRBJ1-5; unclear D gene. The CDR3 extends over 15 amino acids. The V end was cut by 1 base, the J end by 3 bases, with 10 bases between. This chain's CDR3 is CASSLVGRPNQPQHF. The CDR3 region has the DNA TGTGCCAGCAGTTTAGTCGGACGACCCAATCAGCCCCAGCATTTT.

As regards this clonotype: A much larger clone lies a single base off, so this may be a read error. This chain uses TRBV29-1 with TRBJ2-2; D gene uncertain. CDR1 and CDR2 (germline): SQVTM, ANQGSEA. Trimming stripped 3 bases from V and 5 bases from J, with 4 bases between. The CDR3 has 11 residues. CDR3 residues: CSVDWTGELFF. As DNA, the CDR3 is TGCAGCGTTGACTGGACCGGGGAGCTGTTTTTT.

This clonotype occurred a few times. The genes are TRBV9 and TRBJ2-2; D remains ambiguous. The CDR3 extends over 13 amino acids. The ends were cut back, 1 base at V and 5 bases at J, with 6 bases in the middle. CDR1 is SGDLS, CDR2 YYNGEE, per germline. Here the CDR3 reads CASSVSPTGELFF. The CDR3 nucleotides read TGTGCCAGCAGCGTAAGTCCAACCGGGGAGCTGTTTTTT.

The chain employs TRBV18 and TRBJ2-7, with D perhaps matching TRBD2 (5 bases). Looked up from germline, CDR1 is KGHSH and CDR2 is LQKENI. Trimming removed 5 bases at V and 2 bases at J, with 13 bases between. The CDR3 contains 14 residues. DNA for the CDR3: TGTGCCAGCTCAGTCCAAAGCGGAACCTACGAGCAGTACTTC. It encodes CASSVQSGTYEQYF. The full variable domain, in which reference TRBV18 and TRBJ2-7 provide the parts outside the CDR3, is NAGVMQNPRHLVRRRGQEARLRCSPMKGHSHVYWYRQLPEEGLKFMVYLQKENIIDESGMPKERFSAEFPKEGPSILRIQQVVRGDSAAYFCASSVQSGTYEQYFGPGTRLTVT.

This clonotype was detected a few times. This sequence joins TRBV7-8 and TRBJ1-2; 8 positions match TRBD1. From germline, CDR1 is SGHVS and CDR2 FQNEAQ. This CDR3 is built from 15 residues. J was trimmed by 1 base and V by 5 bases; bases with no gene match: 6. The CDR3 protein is CASSTQDRDNYGYTF. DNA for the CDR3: TGTGCCAGCAGCACCCAGGACAGGGATAACTATGGCTACACCTTC.

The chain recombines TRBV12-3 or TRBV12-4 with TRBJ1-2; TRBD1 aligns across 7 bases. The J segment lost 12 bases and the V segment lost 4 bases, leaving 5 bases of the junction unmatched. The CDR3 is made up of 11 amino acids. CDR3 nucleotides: TGTGCCAGCAGTTCAGGGACAGTCCACACCTTC. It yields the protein CASSSGTVHTF.

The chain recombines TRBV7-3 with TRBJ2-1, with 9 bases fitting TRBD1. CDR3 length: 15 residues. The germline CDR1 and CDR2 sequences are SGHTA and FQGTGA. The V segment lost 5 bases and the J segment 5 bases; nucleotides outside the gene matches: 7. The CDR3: CASSQTGGMNNEQFF. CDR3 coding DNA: TGTGCCAGCAGCCAGACAGGGGGTATGAACAATGAGCAGTTCTTC.

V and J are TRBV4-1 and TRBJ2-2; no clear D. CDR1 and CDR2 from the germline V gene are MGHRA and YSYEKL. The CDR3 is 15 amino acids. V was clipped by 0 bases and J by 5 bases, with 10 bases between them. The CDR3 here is CASSQDITATGELFF. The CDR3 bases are TGCGCCAGCAGCCAAGATATCACAGCGACCGGGGAGCTGTTTTTT.

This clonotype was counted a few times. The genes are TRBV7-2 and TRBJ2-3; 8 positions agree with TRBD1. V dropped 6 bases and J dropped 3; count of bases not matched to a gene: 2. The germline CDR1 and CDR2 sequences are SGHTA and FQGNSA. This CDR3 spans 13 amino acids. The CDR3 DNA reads TGTGCCAGCAGGGACAGGGTGACAGATACGCAGTATTTT. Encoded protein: CASRDRVTDTQYF.

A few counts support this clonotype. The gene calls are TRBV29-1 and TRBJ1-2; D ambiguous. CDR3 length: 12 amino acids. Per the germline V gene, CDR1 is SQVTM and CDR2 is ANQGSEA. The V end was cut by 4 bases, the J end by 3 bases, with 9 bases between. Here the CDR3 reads CSVGVEYYGYTF. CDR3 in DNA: TGCAGCGTTGGCGTCGAATACTATGGCTACACCTTC.

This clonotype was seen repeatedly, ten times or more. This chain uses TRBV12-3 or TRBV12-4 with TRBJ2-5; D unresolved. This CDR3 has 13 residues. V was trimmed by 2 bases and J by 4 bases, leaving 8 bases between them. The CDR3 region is CASSLMGSETQYF. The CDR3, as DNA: TGTGCCAGCAGTTTAATGGGGTCAGAGACCCAGTACTTC.

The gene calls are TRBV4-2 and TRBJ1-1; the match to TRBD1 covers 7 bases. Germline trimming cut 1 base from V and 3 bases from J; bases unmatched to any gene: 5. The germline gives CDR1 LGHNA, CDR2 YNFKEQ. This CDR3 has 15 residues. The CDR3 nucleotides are TGTGCCAGCAGCCAAGCCGGGGACAGAGACACTGAAGCTTTCTTT. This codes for CASSQAGDRDTEAFF.

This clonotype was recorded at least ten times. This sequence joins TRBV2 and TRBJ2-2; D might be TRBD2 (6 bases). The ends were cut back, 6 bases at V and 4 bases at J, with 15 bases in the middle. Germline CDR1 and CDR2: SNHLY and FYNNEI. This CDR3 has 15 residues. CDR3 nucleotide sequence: TGTGCCAGCAGGGGGGTCGGGAGAGCCACCGGGGAGCTGTTTTTT. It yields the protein CASRGVGRATGELFF. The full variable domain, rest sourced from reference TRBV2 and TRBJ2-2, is EPEVTQTPSHQVTQMGQEVILRCVPISNHLYFYWYRQILGQKVEFLVSFYNNEISEKSEIFDDQFSVERPDGSNFTLKIRSTKLEDSAMYFCASRGVGRATGELFFGEGSRLTVL.

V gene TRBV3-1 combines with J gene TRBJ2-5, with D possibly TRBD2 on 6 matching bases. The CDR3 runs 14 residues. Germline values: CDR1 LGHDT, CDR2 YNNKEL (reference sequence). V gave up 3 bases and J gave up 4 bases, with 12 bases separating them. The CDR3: CASSHRLGAETQYF. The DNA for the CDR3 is TGTGCCAGCAGCCACCGACTAGGGGCAGAGACCCAGTACTTC.

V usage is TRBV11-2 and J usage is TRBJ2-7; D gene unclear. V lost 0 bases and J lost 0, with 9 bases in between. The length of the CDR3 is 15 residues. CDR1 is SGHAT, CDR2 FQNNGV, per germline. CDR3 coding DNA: TGTGCCAGCAGCTTAGAATGGGGAAACTCCTACGAGCAGTACTTC. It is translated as CASSLEWGNSYEQYF.

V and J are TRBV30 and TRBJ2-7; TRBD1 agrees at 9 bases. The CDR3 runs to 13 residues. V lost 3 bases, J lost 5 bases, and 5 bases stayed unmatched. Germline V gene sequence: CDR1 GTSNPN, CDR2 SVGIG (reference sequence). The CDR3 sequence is CAWSGQGLNEQYF. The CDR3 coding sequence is TGTGCCTGGAGCGGACAGGGGCTCAACGAGCAGTACTTC.

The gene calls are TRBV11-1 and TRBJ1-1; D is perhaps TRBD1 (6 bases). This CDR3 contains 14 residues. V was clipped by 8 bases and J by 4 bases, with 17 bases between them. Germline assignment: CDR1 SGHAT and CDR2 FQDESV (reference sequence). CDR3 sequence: CASGGPTAGTEAFF. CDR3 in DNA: TGTGCCAGCGGGGGCCCGACCGCGGGCACTGAAGCTTTCTTT.

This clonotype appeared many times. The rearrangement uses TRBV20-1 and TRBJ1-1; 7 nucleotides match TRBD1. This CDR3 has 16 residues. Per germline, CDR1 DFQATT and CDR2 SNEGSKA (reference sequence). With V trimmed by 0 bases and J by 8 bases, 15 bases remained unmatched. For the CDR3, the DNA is TGCAGTGCTAGAGATCGGGCAGGGGGACTACGGTCGGAAGCTTTCTTT. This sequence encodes CSARDRAGGLRSEAFF.

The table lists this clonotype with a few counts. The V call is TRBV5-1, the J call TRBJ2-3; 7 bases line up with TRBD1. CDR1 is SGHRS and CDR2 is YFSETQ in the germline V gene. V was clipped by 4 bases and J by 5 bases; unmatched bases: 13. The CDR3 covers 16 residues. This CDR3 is CASSRSGQPFGDTQYF. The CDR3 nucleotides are TGCGCCAGCAGCCGCTCGGGACAGCCTTTTGGAGATACGCAGTATTTT.

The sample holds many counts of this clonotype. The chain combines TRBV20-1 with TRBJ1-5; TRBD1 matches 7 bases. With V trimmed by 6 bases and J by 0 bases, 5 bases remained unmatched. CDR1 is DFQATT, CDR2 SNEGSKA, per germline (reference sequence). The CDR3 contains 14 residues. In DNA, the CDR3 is TGCAGTGCAGAGACAGGGAGTAGCAATCAGCCCCAGCATTTT. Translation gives CSAETGSSNQPQHF.

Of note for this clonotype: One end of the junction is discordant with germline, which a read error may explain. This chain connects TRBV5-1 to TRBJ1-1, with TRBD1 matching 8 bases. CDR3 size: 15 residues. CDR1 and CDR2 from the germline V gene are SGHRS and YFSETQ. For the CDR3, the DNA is TGCGCCAGCAGCTTAAACAGGGGGATGAACACTGAAGTTTTCTTT. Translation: CASSLNRGMNTEVFF.

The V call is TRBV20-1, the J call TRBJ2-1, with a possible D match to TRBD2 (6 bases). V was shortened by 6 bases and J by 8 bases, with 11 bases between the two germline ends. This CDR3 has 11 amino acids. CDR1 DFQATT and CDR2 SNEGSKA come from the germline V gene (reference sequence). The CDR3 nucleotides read TGCAGTGCGCCTCGGAGGGATGAGCAGTTCTTC. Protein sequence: CSAPRRDEQFF.

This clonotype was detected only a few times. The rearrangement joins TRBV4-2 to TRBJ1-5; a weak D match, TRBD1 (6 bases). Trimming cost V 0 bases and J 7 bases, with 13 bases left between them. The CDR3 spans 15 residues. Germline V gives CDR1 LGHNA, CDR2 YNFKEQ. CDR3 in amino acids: CASSQDGGAKQPQHF. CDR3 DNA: TGTGCCAGCAGCCAAGATGGGGGGGCTAAGCAGCCCCAGCATTTT.

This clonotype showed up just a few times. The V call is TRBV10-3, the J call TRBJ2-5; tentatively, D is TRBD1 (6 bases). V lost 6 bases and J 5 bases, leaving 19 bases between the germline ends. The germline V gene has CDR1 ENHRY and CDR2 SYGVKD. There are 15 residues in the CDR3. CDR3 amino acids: CAIRDKTGQRETQYF. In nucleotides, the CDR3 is TGTGCCATCAGGGACAAGACAGGTCAGCGGGAGACCCAGTACTTC.